The present T cell receptor (beta chain) was sequenced within a study of Tregs in tolerant kidney transplant recipients. A single count supports this clone. Mixed chimerism was transient after nonmyeloablative marrow transplants from related graft donors. Assay used: immunoSEQ multiplex PCR; TCRdb lists only in-frame clones, some missing. Seen here are 40,000 to 50,000 clones, over 85% observed once, and the top ten hold about 16%. The V gene's germline CDR1 is SGHVS and CDR2 FQNEAQ. The CDR3 contains 16 residues. V was clipped by 5 bases and J by 0 bases, with 13 bases between them. This sequence originates from a human patient who received a combined kidney and bone marrow transplant. Some of the T cells may derive from the graft donor. The sequences come from CD8+ T cells from blood (PBMCs), collected 12 months after the transplant. The chain joins TRBV7-8 to TRBJ2-2; D uncertain. CDR3 in DNA: TGTGCCAGCAGCAAAGAATTCTCGGCGAACACCGGGGAGCTGTTTTTT. It is translated as CASSKEFSANTGELFF.